This entry concerns a single T cell receptor (beta chain). Antigen unknown. This may arise from a read error, as a much more abundant clone is one base away. This same CDR3 is encoded by further DNA sequences in the sample. Sequencing targeted expressed TCRB transcripts, as all isolated RNA had been reverse transcribed. This table comes from immunoSEQ multiplex PCR, and its TCRdb copy is limited to in-frame clones, with some not included. Among hundreds of thousands of clones, 15% were seen once, and the ten largest hold about 0.014%. This sample is part of a study of beta chain features in type 1 diabetes. Overall study findings and caveats: A potential influence of HLA type upon TCRB rearrangement remained unresolved herein. Shorter TCRB CDR3s, moderately but significantly so, marked every one of the four CD4+ subsets in Type 1 diabetes patients.

V lost 2 bases to trimming and J lost 1 base, with 6 bases between them. The V gene's germline CDR1 is SGDLS and CDR2 YYNGEE. The CDR3 has 13 residues. This sequence was found in a man aged 18 to 29 with type 1 diabetes. The chain uses TRBV9 and TRBJ1-1, with TRBD1 as a possible D gene (6 bases). Sequencing was done on a sample of naive CD4+ T cells from blood. The CDR3 DNA is TGTGCCAGCAGCGTGGGGGCGAACACTGAAGCTTTCTTT. This encodes CASSVGANTEAFF.